The T cell receptor (beta chain) under discussion was sequenced for a study of blood T cell repertoires in COVID-19. Across the study: Samples representing acute and convalescent COVID-19 were sourced from the United States, Italy and Spain.

This table comes from immunoSEQ multiplex PCR, and its TCRdb copy is limited to in-frame clones, with some not included. This sample yields tens of thousands of clones, of which around four fifths are seen a single time; roughly a quarter belongs to the top ten. This receptor was taken from a human donor in a cohort sampled during active COVID-19. The sequenced sample was peripheral blood.

CDR3 DNA: TGTGCCAGCAGCGTAGACAGCATTAACTATGGCTACACCTTC. Residues: CASSVDSINYGYTF. The V call is TRBV9, the J call TRBJ1-2; no reliable D call. The ends were cut back, 0 bases at V and 1 base at J, with 7 bases in the middle. From germline, CDR1 is SGDLS and CDR2 YYNGEE. The CDR3 loop spans 14 amino acids.